This entry is about one TCR beta chain. This sample stems from a study of blood T cell repertoires in COVID-19. As for the study in general: T cells, B-cell-depleted T cells, or PBMCs provided the cDNA or gDNA that served as material.

The V gene's germline CDR1 is SEHNR and CDR2 FQNEAQ (reference sequence). The CDR3 has 15 amino acids. V was clipped by 1 base and J by 8 bases; unmatched bases: 5. TCRdb keeps only in-frame clones here, not all; method: immunoSEQ multiplex PCR. The sample carries approximately 180,000 clones, more than 75% recorded once. The sample was peripheral blood. This chain joins TRBV7-9 and TRBJ2-1; TRBD2 matches 10 bases. The receptor was derived from a man aged 40-49 years with active or convalescent COVID-19. CDR3 sequence (DNA): TGTGCCAGCAGCTTAGGAAGCGGGGGGGCTGATGAGCAGTTCTTC. Its protein is CASSLGSGGADEQFF.